A single T cell receptor (beta chain) is shown here with its context. The antigen remains unidentified. The data were taken from a study of cytomegalovirus exposure and HLA in healthy donors. Notes on the study in general: TCR beta chains numbering some 160 were designated cytomegalovirus-associated.

This PCR relied on a set of 60 Vbeta primers and 13 Jbeta primers. Sequencing used immunoSEQ multiplex PCR; TCRdb keeps in-frame clones, though not all of them. Among fewer than 150,000 clones listed, roughly 80% were seen once. Germline V gene lookup returns CDR1 MNHEY and CDR2 SVGAGI. Between the trimmed V and J ends, which lost 0 bases and 0 bases, there was a span of 9 bases. There are 16 residues in the CDR3. The receptor was derived from a woman between 40 and 50 years old in good health and CMV-seropositive. The chain employs TRBV6-5 and TRBJ1-3; no clear D gene. Sequencing was carried out using PBMCs. CDR3 amino acids: CASSYSIVASGNTIYF. The CDR3, as DNA: TGTGCCAGCAGTTACTCGATTGTAGCCTCTGGAAACACCATATATTTT.